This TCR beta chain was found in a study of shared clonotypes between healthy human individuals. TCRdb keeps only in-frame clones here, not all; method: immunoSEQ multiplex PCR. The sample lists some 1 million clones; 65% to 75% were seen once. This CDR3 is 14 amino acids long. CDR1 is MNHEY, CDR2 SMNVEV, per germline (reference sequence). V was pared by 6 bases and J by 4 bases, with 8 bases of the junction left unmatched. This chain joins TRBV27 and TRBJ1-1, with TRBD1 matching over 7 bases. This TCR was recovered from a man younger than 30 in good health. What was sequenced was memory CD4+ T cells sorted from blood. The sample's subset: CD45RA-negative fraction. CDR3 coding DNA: TGTGCCAGCAGACACCGGGACAGAGGCACTGAAGCTTTCTTT. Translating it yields CASRHRDRGTEAFF.